These 22 T cell receptor beta chains originate from one sample sequenced in a study of vaccination and CD4 T cells after COVID-19. Sequencing of DNA taken from cultured CD4+ T cells relied on the Oncomine TCR Beta short-read assay. TCRdb processed the PCR reads anew with MiXCR; each CDR3 protein has one entry. Here the sample spans approximately 20,000 distinct CDR3 sequences, approximately 40% being singletons. These TCRs are of unknown antigen specificity. Specified treatment: 10-day PBMC culture with coronavirus spike peptide pools or control peptides (ViraFEST assay). This material consisted of CD4+ T cells from blood, cultured in vitro, taken before SARS-CoV-2 vaccination. Source of these receptors: a human donor who received a COVID-19 vaccine.

J is TRBJ2-3 and V is TRBV4-2; D tentatively fits TRBD1 or TRBD2 (6 bases each). Between the trimmed V and J ends, which lost 4 bases and 3 bases, there was a span of 11 bases. The CDR3 runs to 14 residues. Germline lookup yields CDR1 LGHNA and CDR2 YNFKEQ. As DNA, the CDR3 is TGTGCCAGCAGCCTGGGGGGCCCGACAGATACGCAGTATTTT. Its translation: CASSLGGPTDTQYF.

This rearrangement joins TRBV29-1 to TRBJ2-7, with D possibly matching TRBD2 (7 bases). V was shortened by 4 bases and J by 3 bases, with 16 bases between the two germline ends. The V gene's germline CDR1 is SQVTM and CDR2 ANQGSEA. The CDR3 is 14 amino acids. Here the CDR3 reads CSVGEGGIFYEQYF. CDR3 nucleotides: TGCAGCGTTGGAGAGGGGGGGATTTTCTACGAGCAGTACTTC.

This clonotype occurred a few times. The chain carries TRBV5-4 and TRBJ2-4, with D perhaps being TRBD1 or TRBD2 (5 bases each). Germline CDR1 reads SGHNT; CDR2 reads YYREEE (reference sequence). The V and J ends lost 4 bases and 1 base respectively, with 15 bases between them. This CDR3 comprises 16 residues. CDR3 sequence reads: CASSQEAGSAKNIQYF. CDR3 nucleotides: TGTGCCAGCAGCCAGGAGGCAGGGTCGGCCAAAAACATTCAGTACTTC.

The gene calls are TRBV5-5 and TRBJ2-1; weak D call: TRBD2 (5 bases). Looked up from germline, CDR1 is SGHKS and CDR2 is YYEKEE (reference sequence). This CDR3 spans 16 amino acids. The germline V and J ends were trimmed by 4 bases and 4 bases, with 18 bases remaining between them. The CDR3 loop is CASSPGLSSAYNEQFF. CDR3 nucleotides: TGTGCCAGCAGCCCCGGACTCTCCTCCGCATACAATGAGCAGTTCTTC.

CDR3 residues: CAISGPTGRDGYTF. The CDR3 nucleotides read TGTGCCATCAGTGGACCGACAGGGAGGGATGGCTACACCTTC. This sequence joins TRBV10-3 and TRBJ1-2, with 7 nucleotides matching TRBD1. In germline, CDR1 is ENHRY, CDR2 SYGVKD. V shed 4 bases and J 6 bases; nucleotides not matched to a gene: 8. The CDR3 consists of 14 residues.

The chain employs TRBV20-1 and TRBJ2-1; 11 positions agree with TRBD2. CDR3 size: 16 residues. Germline V lookup: CDR1 DFQATT, CDR2 SNEGSKA (reference sequence). The J segment lost 4 bases and the V segment lost 6 bases, leaving 11 bases of the junction unmatched. The CDR3 region has the DNA TGCAGTGCCAAACGCCTAGCGGGGGGCGAGTACAATGAGCAGTTCTTC. Amino acids: CSAKRLAGGEYNEQFF.

The V and J genes are TRBV5-4 and TRBJ1-1, with 7 bases aligning to TRBD1. This CDR3 has 18 residues. From germline, CDR1 is SGHNT and CDR2 YYREEE (reference sequence). The J segment lost 0 bases and the V segment lost 6 bases, leaving 17 bases of the junction unmatched. In nucleotides, the CDR3 is TGTGCCAGCACCCCGAAAGGGGGCGCTGCCATCCTGAACACTGAAGCTTTCTTT. Amino acid sequence: CASTPKGGAAILNTEAFF.

The chain is built from TRBV7-9 and TRBJ2-2; the match to TRBD2 covers 9 bases. Germline V gene lookup returns CDR1 SEHNR and CDR2 FQNEAQ (reference sequence). The V and J ends lost 8 bases and 7 bases, in that order; junction bases with no gene match: 8. The CDR3 consists of 14 residues. DNA of the CDR3: TGTGCCAGCGGCTCGGGACTAGCCGACGGGGAGCTGTTTTTT. Protein sequence: CASGSGLADGELFF.

This clonotype has more than one count but fewer than ten. The chain carries TRBV6-1 and TRBJ1-1, with a possible D match to TRBD1 (5 bases). The CDR3 has 16 amino acids. V lost 6 bases, J lost 6 bases, and 23 bases lay in between. Germline V gene lookup returns CDR1 MNHNS and CDR2 SASEGT. The CDR3 loop is CASSPPPGRVRPEAFF. In DNA form, the CDR3 reads TGTGCCAGCAGCCCGCCCCCGGGCAGGGTACGGCCTGAAGCTTTCTTT.

The chain recombines TRBV12-3 or TRBV12-4 with TRBJ1-6, with a tentative D call TRBD1 (5 bases). This CDR3 contains 14 residues. V lost 7 bases and J lost 3, with 10 bases in between. CDR3 sequence (DNA): TGTGCCAGCACAACGGGGGGCTATAATTCACCCCTCCACTTT. Its translation is CASTTGGYNSPLHF.

This clonotype was picked up a small number of times. The chain couples TRBV24-1 to TRBJ2-5, with D unresolved. V shed 5 bases and J shed 7 bases, with 10 bases lying between them. This CDR3 contains 12 residues. Germline CDR1 KGHDR, CDR2 SFDVKD. The CDR3 DNA reads as TGTGCCACCAGTGCCCGAAAGGGGACCCAGTACTTC. This gives the protein CATSARKGTQYF.

The rearrangement links TRBV7-3 to TRBJ1-6; D not resolved. Germline assignment: CDR1 SGHTA and CDR2 FQGTGA. Trimming took off 2 bases at V and 9 bases at J, with 8 bases between the two ends. This CDR3 has 13 residues. For the CDR3, the DNA is TGTGCCAGCAGCTTAGGGAGAGGTTCACCCCTCCACTTT. This translates into CASSLGRGSPLHF.

This rearrangement joins TRBV7-8 to TRBJ1-1; the D gene is possibly TRBD1 (5 bases). The germline V and J ends were trimmed by 5 bases and 6 bases, with 19 bases remaining between them. The V gene's germline CDR1 is SGHVS and CDR2 FQNEAQ. The CDR3 is 15 residues long. This chain's CDR3 is CASSLGGGMEAEAFF. CDR3 coding DNA: TGTGCCAGCAGCCTCGGGGGGGGGATGGAGGCTGAAGCTTTCTTT.

The chain combines TRBV7-6 with TRBJ2-1, with 10 bases identical to TRBD2. With 3 bases clipped from V and 0 bases from J, the junction kept 5 bases outside the gene matches. Germline V gives CDR1 SGHVS, CDR2 FNYEAQ. The CDR3 extends over 17 amino acids. CDR3 in amino acids: CASSFSGGPNSYNEQFF. The CDR3 DNA reads TGTGCCAGCAGCTTTAGCGGGGGGCCCAACTCCTACAATGAGCAGTTCTTC.

The chain joins TRBV10-3 to TRBJ2-4; a possible D gene is TRBD1 (5 bases). The length of the CDR3 is 12 residues. Germline lookup yields CDR1 ENHRY and CDR2 SYGVKD. Deletions cut 9 bases from V and 7 bases from J, with 13 bases between. CDR3 sequence: CAIGQGTNIQYF. CDR3 nucleotide sequence: TGTGCCATAGGCCAGGGAACGAACATTCAGTACTTC.

This clonotype was seen more than once but under ten times. J is TRBJ2-3 and V is TRBV21-1. TRBV21-1 is a listed pseudogene. The CDR3 loop spans 15 amino acids. The CDR3: CASSPRVSATDTQYF. In DNA form, the CDR3 reads TGTGCCAGCAGCCCTCGGGTATCGGCCACAGATACGCAGTATTTT.

This clonotype was seen a handful of times. The genes are TRBV12-3 or TRBV12-4 and TRBJ1-5; weak D call: TRBD1 (6 bases). V lost 3 bases and J lost 12, with 12 bases in between. This CDR3 is built from 12 residues. DNA of the CDR3: TGTGCCAGCAGTTTCCACAGGGCGTACCAGCATTTT. The encoded protein is CASSFHRAYQHF.

The chain uses TRBV30 and TRBJ1-1, with D tentatively TRBD1 (6 bases). V lost 7 bases and J 8 bases, leaving 14 bases between the germline ends. Germline V lookup: CDR1 GTSNPN, CDR2 SVGIG (reference sequence). The CDR3 length is 11 residues. CDR3 amino acids: CALGRGQEAFF. The CDR3 nucleotides read TGTGCCTTGGGACGGGGGCAAGAAGCTTTCTTT.

This clonotype was seen a handful of times. The chain couples TRBV6-1 to TRBJ2-5, with 10 bases matching TRBD1. V shed 2 bases and J 5 bases; nucleotides not matched to a gene: 11. This CDR3 has 17 amino acids. CDR1 MNHNS and CDR2 SASEGT come from the germline V gene. The CDR3 loop is CASSESKGTGARETQYF. DNA of the CDR3: TGTGCCAGCAGTGAATCAAAGGGGACAGGGGCTCGGGAGACCCAGTACTTC.

This clonotype was picked up one time. This chain links TRBV28 with TRBJ2-2; 7 nucleotides line up with TRBD2. Losses at the gene ends were 7 bases for V and 6 bases for J; bases not matched to a gene: 11. The CDR3 runs 15 residues. Germline V lookup: CDR1 MDHEN, CDR2 SYDVKM. The CDR3 loop is CASTHGGSGAGELFF. CDR3 DNA: TGTGCCAGCACCCACGGGGGGTCCGGGGCCGGGGAGCTGTTTTTT.

The rearrangement uses TRBV14 and TRBJ1-1; possibly TRBD1 for D (5 bases). This CDR3 has 17 amino acids. Trimming pared 1 base from V and 1 base from J, leaving 16 bases between. Germline CDR1 and CDR2: SGHDN and FVKESK. The CDR3 region has the DNA TGTGCCAGCAGCCAAGTTCCGGGGGATATTTGGAACACTGAAGCTTTCTTT. It specifies CASSQVPGDIWNTEAFF.

The V call is TRBV7-8, the J call TRBJ1-1, with D possibly TRBD1 on 6 matching bases. This CDR3 comprises 14 residues. The V end lost 1 base, the J end lost 5 bases, and 11 bases lay between the germline ends. CDR1 is SGHVS and CDR2 is FQNEAQ in the germline V gene. The CDR3: CASSLGQERTEAFF. CDR3 nucleotides: TGTGCCAGCAGCTTAGGACAGGAGAGAACTGAAGCTTTCTTT.